The T cell receptor (beta chain) described here comes from a study of CD4 T cells in relation to SARS-CoV-2 and coronaviruses. Produced via immunoSEQ multiplex PCR; TCRdb's table is partial and in-frame only. In the table there are around 18,000 clones, approximately 75% of which are singletons. Before the COVID-19 pandemic, during about 2010-2018, CD4+ T cells were taken from unexposed donors. After 10 to 11 days of culture, CD4+ T cells were isolated. The CDR3 length is 15 residues. V dropped 4 bases and J dropped 7 bases, with 18 bases sitting between them. Looked up from germline, CDR1 is SGHNT and CDR2 is YENEEA. On this clone: Its antigen is unidentified.

The clonotype comes from a human donor in good health. V and J are TRBV11-3 and TRBJ2-3, with D perhaps given as TRBD1 or TRBD2 (6 bases each). Sequencing used CD4+ T cells from PBMCs, cultured in vitro. The CDR3, as DNA: TGTGCCAGCAGCTCTGGCGGTGGGGGGCGGAATACGCAGTATTTT. It yields the protein CASSSGGGGRNTQYF.